The T cell receptor beta chain described here comes from a study of CD8 T cells in ankylosing spondylitis. Study-level findings and limits: Blood from ankylosing spondylitis patients appeared to carry a characteristic eight-variant TCR beta motif. Those disease-linked clones were CD8+; they were also relatively rare in peripheral blood.

The TCR beta libraries were generated through quantitative 5'-RACE incorporating molecular barcodes. One entry per CDR3 protein results from TCRdb running MiXCR on the 5' RACE reads. The sample shows 700,000 to 1,000,000 distinct CDR3 sequences, around 11% of them seen only once. The CDR3 has 15 amino acids. The ends were cut back, 5 bases at V and 1 base at J, with 15 bases in the middle. CDR1 SGHTA and CDR2 FQGNSA come from the germline V gene. Details on this clonotype: What it recognizes is unknown.

The sample comprised blood, either unsorted or a sorted T cell fraction (not recorded which). This sequence originates from a male donor with ankylosing spondylitis. This chain connects TRBV7-2 to TRBJ2-7, with a possible D match to TRBD1 (6 bases). The CDR3 loop reads CASSTKTGDSYEQYF. The CDR3 coding sequence is TGTGCCAGCAGCACCAAGACAGGAGATTCCTACGAGCAGTACTTC.